This TCR beta chain emerged from a study of blood T cell repertoires in COVID-19. As for the study in general: The analysed material was cDNA or gDNA that came from T cells, B-cell-depleted T cells, or PBMCs.

This table comes from immunoSEQ multiplex PCR, and its TCRdb copy is limited to in-frame clones, with some not included. The sample includes approximately 32,000 clones, approximately 86% seen only once; the top ten take roughly 5%. The V gene lost 5 bases and the J gene lost 7 bases, with 11 bases spanning the gap. The CDR3 is made up of 12 amino acids. Material: peripheral blood. This TCR was recovered from a woman between 65 and 79 years old with active COVID-19. The chain joins TRBV12-3 or TRBV12-4 to TRBJ1-1, with a tentative D call TRBD1 (5 bases). CDR3 nucleotide sequence: TGTGCCAGCAGTCCGAGACAGTTTGAAGCTTTCTTT. This encodes CASSPRQFEAFF.